The 27 T cell receptor beta chains in this list originate from one sample, sequenced in a study of T cell responses to AZD1222 COVID-19 vaccine. Some clones are missing from TCRdb's copy, which holds only in-frame ones; the method was immunoSEQ multiplex PCR. The repertoire consists of about 98,000 clones, with about 85% occurring once and the leading ten covering more than 4.5%. The sample consisted of peripheral blood, taken on day 0 of AZD1222 vaccination. Source of these receptors: an adult in good health.

The chain combines TRBV9 with TRBJ2-6; D remains ambiguous. Trimming left V 3 bases short and J 0 bases short, with 13 bases between. The CDR3 extends over 17 amino acids. Germline loops: CDR1 SGDLS, CDR2 YYNGEE. The DNA for the CDR3 is TGTGCCAGCAGCGAAAACCGGGCCCCCTCTGGGGCCAACGTCCTGACTTTC. Amino acid sequence: CASSENRAPSGANVLTF.

CDR3 protein: CATSLGSGNQPQHF. CDR3 bases: TGTGCCACCTCCTTGGGTTCGGGCAATCAGCCCCAGCATTTT. The chain uses TRBV5-8 and TRBJ1-5; D call uncertain. The CDR3 spans 14 residues. Trimming removed 9 bases from V and 2 bases from J, with 15 bases in between. Germline CDR1 is SGHTS and CDR2 is YDEGEE.

The V gene is TRBV7-8, the J gene TRBJ1-5, with D perhaps matching TRBD1 (6 bases). V lost 4 bases, J lost 3 bases, and 19 bases lay in between. This CDR3 is built from 17 residues. Germline-derived CDR1 and CDR2 are SGHVS and FQNEAQ. The CDR3 is CASSSGYRAANNQPQHF. The CDR3 DNA sequence: TGTGCCAGCAGCTCAGGCTACAGGGCCGCGAACAATCAGCCCCAGCATTTT.

The CDR3 coding sequence is TGCGCCAGCAGCCATTATACTAGCGGTACCGGGGAGCTGTTTTTT. This gives the protein CASSHYTSGTGELFF. V is TRBV4-1 and J is TRBJ2-2, with 8 bases aligning to TRBD2. In germline, CDR1 is MGHRA, CDR2 YSYEKL. Unmatched junction bases numbered 5, after V lost 3 bases and J lost 5 bases. The CDR3 consists of 15 residues.

This clone was found a few times. The same CDR3 also results from other DNA sequences found in this sample. The CDR3 region is CASSLQGANYEQYF. CDR3 coding DNA: TGTGCCAGCAGTTTACAGGGAGCAAATTACGAGCAGTACTTC. The chain employs TRBV27 and TRBJ2-7, with D perhaps being TRBD1 or TRBD2 (5 bases each). V was trimmed by 2 bases and J by 4 bases, leaving 12 bases between them. Germline-derived CDR1 and CDR2 are MNHEY and SMNVEV (reference sequence). This CDR3 is 14 amino acids long.

The chain carries TRBV27 and TRBJ2-3, with TRBD2 identical over 9 bases. Germline values: CDR1 MNHEY, CDR2 SMNVEV (reference sequence). The CDR3 is 17 residues long. J lost 6 bases, V lost 6 bases, and 16 bases had no gene match. The CDR3 loop is CASSTHPRLAGWDTQYF. CDR3 sequence (DNA): TGTGCCAGCAGCACCCACCCTCGGCTAGCGGGATGGGATACGCAGTATTTT.

This chain uses TRBV24-1 with TRBJ2-7; D may be TRBD1 (8 bases). Deletions cut 6 bases from V and 5 bases from J, with 19 bases between. The CDR3 runs 15 residues. CDR1 KGHDR and CDR2 SFDVKD come from the germline V gene. The CDR3 region has the DNA TGTGCCACCAGTTCCCCCCGGACAGGGAGGGACGAGCAGTACTTC. This encodes CATSSPRTGRDEQYF.

This chain links TRBV5-6 with TRBJ1-2, with D unclear. The V gene's germline CDR1 is SGHDT and CDR2 YYEEEE. The CDR3 runs 18 residues. The V gene lost 0 bases and the J gene lost 0 bases, with 18 bases spanning the gap. CDR3 protein: CASSLGEVRRSTNYGYTF. The CDR3 DNA reads as TGTGCCAGCAGCTTGGGAGAAGTTCGGAGGTCGACTAACTATGGCTACACCTTC.

The V gene is TRBV6-4, the J gene TRBJ1-5; D is uncertain. The CDR3 spans 13 residues. The V and J ends lost 3 bases and 9 bases respectively, with 12 bases between them. Per the germline V gene, CDR1 is MRHNA and CDR2 is SNTAGT. The CDR3 region is CASSEALQGPQHF. For the CDR3, the DNA is TGTGCCAGCAGTGAGGCACTCCAAGGGCCCCAGCATTTT.

This clone was observed once. The chain uses TRBV15 and TRBJ2-5; 9 nucleotides line up with TRBD2. The CDR3 is 15 amino acids. Trimming took 8 bases from V and 1 from J; bases not matched to a gene: 8. CDR1 and CDR2 (germline): LNHNV, YYDKDF (reference sequence). The CDR3 sequence is CATLLAGDFQETQYF. The CDR3 nucleotides are TGTGCCACCTTGTTAGCGGGAGACTTCCAAGAGACCCAGTACTTC.

V usage is TRBV25-1 and J usage is TRBJ2-5; possibly TRBD1 or TRBD2 for D (6 bases each). Germline assignment: CDR1 MGHDK and CDR2 SYGVNS. V gave up 6 bases and J gave up 5 bases, with 16 bases separating them. This CDR3 is built from 14 residues. This chain's CDR3 is CASSLTGARETQYF. CDR3 DNA sequence: TGTGCCAGCAGCCTCACGGGGGCTCGGGAGACCCAGTACTTC.

V usage is TRBV18 and J usage is TRBJ2-7, with 7 bases lining up with TRBD2. The CDR3 has 13 amino acids. Germline values: CDR1 KGHSH, CDR2 LQKENI. J lost 4 bases, V lost 3 bases, and 3 bases had no gene match. CDR3 DNA: TGTGCCAGCTCACCCATGGGGGGGTACGAGCAGTACTTC. Protein product: CASSPMGGYEQYF. Full variable domain (remainder filled in from reference TRBV18 and TRBJ2-7): NAGVMQNPRHLVRRRGQEARLRCSPMKGHSHVYWYRQLPEEGLKFMVYLQKENIIDESGMPKERFSAEFPKEGPSILRIQQVVRGDSAAYFCASSPMGGYEQYFGPGTRLTVT.

This clone was picked up a small number of times. CDR3 residues: CASSLRFPVATEAFF. The CDR3 DNA sequence: TGTGCCAGCAGTTTACGGTTCCCGGTCGCCACTGAAGCTTTCTTT. The V gene is TRBV27, the J gene TRBJ1-1, with D unresolved. The CDR3 spans 15 residues. V lost 2 bases, J lost 4 bases, and 14 bases lay in between. Germline V gene data show CDR1 as MNHEY and CDR2 as SMNVEV (reference sequence).

CDR3 sequence: CASSLGQGMLFF. The CDR3 DNA follows: TGTGCCAGCAGCTTGGGGCAGGGTATGCTGTTTTTT. The V and J genes are TRBV5-6 and TRBJ2-2; D might be TRBD1 (5 bases). Between the trimmed V and J ends, which lost 0 bases and 13 bases, there was a span of 10 bases. The germline V gene has CDR1 SGHDT and CDR2 YYEEEE. This CDR3 has 12 residues.

The chain employs TRBV2 and TRBJ2-7, with a weak D call TRBD2 (6 bases). The V and J ends lost 5 bases and 2 bases respectively, with 13 bases between them. The CDR3 totals 14 residues. Germline CDR1 SNHLY, CDR2 FYNNEI. The CDR3 region has the DNA TGTGCCAGCAGTTCCGCGGGAAACCCCTACGAGCAGTACTTC. This sequence encodes CASSSAGNPYEQYF.

The genes are TRBV4-1 and TRBJ2-2; 8 bases align to TRBD1. Germline loops: CDR1 MGHRA, CDR2 YSYEKL. The V segment lost 4 bases and the J segment 3 bases; nucleotides outside the gene matches: 4. The CDR3 spans 15 residues. The CDR3: CASSLRTGYTGELFF. CDR3 in DNA: TGCGCCAGCAGCCTTAGGACAGGGTACACCGGGGAGCTGTTTTTT.

The chain has TRBV10-3 and TRBJ2-3; no reliable D call. This CDR3 has 12 amino acids. Germline values: CDR1 ENHRY, CDR2 SYGVKD. Deletions cut 2 bases from V and 5 bases from J, with 5 bases between. Here the CDR3 reads CAISEKKDTQYF. The CDR3 DNA follows: TGTGCCATCAGTGAGAAGAAAGATACGCAGTATTTT.

The CDR3 nucleotides are TGTGCCAGCAGCGCCACAGGGGTCGGGACTGGAAACACCATATATTTT. This gives the protein CASSATGVGTGNTIYF. V is TRBV9 and J is TRBJ1-3; 7 bases are a match to TRBD1. The trim removed 3 bases at V and 2 bases at J, leaving 8 bases unmatched. The CDR3 loop spans 16 amino acids. Germline CDR1 and CDR2: SGDLS and YYNGEE.

The chain couples TRBV2 to TRBJ1-5, with 7 bases aligning to TRBD1. In germline, CDR1 is SNHLY, CDR2 FYNNEI. There are 14 residues in the CDR3. V was pared by 8 bases and J by 5 bases, with 9 bases of the junction left unmatched. The chain's CDR3 is CASEIEGADQPQHF. The CDR3 nucleotides read TGTGCCAGCGAAATCGAGGGGGCGGATCAGCCCCAGCATTTT.

This clone was seen a single time. The chain combines TRBV7-9 with TRBJ1-2; 8 bases match TRBD1. Per germline, CDR1 SEHNR and CDR2 FQNEAQ (reference sequence). The length of the CDR3 is 14 residues. The J segment lost 8 bases and the V segment lost 1 base, leaving 6 bases of the junction unmatched. The CDR3 coding sequence is TGTGCCAGCAGCTTAGTAAGCAGGGGGCCCGGCTACACCTTC. This sequence encodes CASSLVSRGPGYTF.

The table lists this clone with a count of one. V usage is TRBV28 and J usage is TRBJ1-3; the D is unclear. This CDR3 contains 17 residues. V was clipped by 2 bases and J by 0 bases, with 14 bases between them. The germline V gene has CDR1 MDHEN and CDR2 SYDVKM. The CDR3 loop reads CASSLIQIRISGNTIYF. The CDR3 DNA sequence: TGTGCCAGCAGTTTAATCCAGATTCGCATCTCTGGAAACACCATATATTTT.

This chain uses TRBV5-1 with TRBJ1-3; D uncertain. V dropped 0 bases and J dropped 3 bases, with 10 bases sitting between them. Germline CDR1 and CDR2: SGHRS and YFSETQ. The CDR3 is 15 residues long. CDR3 residues: CASSLEQAGGNTIYF. The DNA for the CDR3 is TGCGCCAGCAGCTTGGAGCAGGCGGGTGGAAACACCATATATTTT.

The chain combines TRBV4-2 with TRBJ2-3; 8 bases match TRBD1. Germline loops: CDR1 LGHNA, CDR2 YNFKEQ. The CDR3 is made up of 16 amino acids. The V segment lost 4 bases and the J segment 2 bases; nucleotides outside the gene matches: 8. The CDR3: CASSRQGQEYTDTQYF. The CDR3 nucleotides read TGTGCCAGCAGCCGGCAGGGACAGGAATACACAGATACGCAGTATTTT.

The chain joins TRBV30 to TRBJ1-2; TRBD1 might be the D (5 bases). V shed 5 bases and J shed 6 bases, with 7 bases lying between them. The germline gives CDR1 GTSNPN, CDR2 SVGIG (reference sequence). The CDR3 is made up of 10 amino acids. CDR3 coding DNA: TGTGCCTGGTGGGGCGATGGCTACACCTTC. This codes for CAWWGDGYTF.

About this clone: A read error may produce the germline difference seen at one junction end. This chain joins TRBV28 and TRBJ1-6, with D hard to call. The CDR3 is made up of 15 amino acids. Germline assignment: CDR1 MDHEN and CDR2 SYDVKM. DNA of the CDR3: TGTGCCAGCAGGTTATCAGACCCCGGAACTTCACCCCTCCACTTT. Amino acid sequence: CASRLSDPGTSPLHF.

The chain has TRBV21-1 and TRBJ2-3; the table's D gene call, TRBD1, was not cross checked with the DNA. TRBV21-1 is a pseudogene. The CDR3 loop spans 15 amino acids. CDR3 nucleotide sequence: TGTGCCAGCAGCAAAGCCCAGGGTATTGCAGATACGCAGTATTTT. Translation: CASSKAQGIADTQYF.

The V and J genes are TRBV7-8 and TRBJ2-7; 8 bases are shared with TRBD1. This CDR3 contains 16 residues. Germline CDR1 and CDR2: SGHVS and FQNEAQ. V gave up 1 base and J gave up 8 bases; unmatched junction bases: 13. CDR3 amino acids: CASSLEAGQGPAKQYF. CDR3 in DNA: TGTGCCAGCAGCTTAGAAGCAGGACAGGGTCCCGCTAAGCAGTACTTC.